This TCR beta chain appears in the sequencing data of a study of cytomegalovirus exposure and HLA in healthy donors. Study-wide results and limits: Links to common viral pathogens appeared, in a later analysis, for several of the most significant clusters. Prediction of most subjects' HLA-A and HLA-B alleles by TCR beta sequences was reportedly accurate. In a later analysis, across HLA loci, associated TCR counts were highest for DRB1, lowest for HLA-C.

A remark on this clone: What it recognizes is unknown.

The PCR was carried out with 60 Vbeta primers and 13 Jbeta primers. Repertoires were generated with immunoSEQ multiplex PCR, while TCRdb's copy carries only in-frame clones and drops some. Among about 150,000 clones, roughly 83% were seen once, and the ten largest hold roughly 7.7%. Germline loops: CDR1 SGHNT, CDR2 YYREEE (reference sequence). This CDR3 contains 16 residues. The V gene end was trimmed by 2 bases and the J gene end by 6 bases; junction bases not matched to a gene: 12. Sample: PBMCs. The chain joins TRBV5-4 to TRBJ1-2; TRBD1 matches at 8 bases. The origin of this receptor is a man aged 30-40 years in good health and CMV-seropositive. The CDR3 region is CASSLSWAGGADGYTF. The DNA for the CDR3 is TGTGCCAGCAGCTTAAGTTGGGCAGGGGGCGCCGATGGCTACACCTTC.